This is a list of T cell receptor beta chains from one sample in a study of blood T cells in healthy people across ages. TCRdb recomputed calls from the 5' RACE reads with MiXCR, one row per CDR3 protein. The sample has some 1,500,000 distinct CDR3 sequences; around 40% are singletons. The sample taken for sequencing was blood. These TCRs come from a woman aged 18-29 years in good health. Both conserved end residues are part of each CDR3. Each record gives: clone size, V gene, D gene, J gene, CDR3 protein, CDR3 DNA. The D gene is left open where the match is weak. For some rows the clone size is stated as once, few or many, or as a class when expanded; others skip it.

abundance: .; v_gene: TRBV20-1; d_gene: .; j_gene: TRBJ2-7; CDR3aa: CSQGPINYEQYF; CDR3nt: TGCAGTCAGGGACCGATCAACTACGAGCAGTACTTC
abundance: once; v_gene: TRBV15; d_gene: .; j_gene: TRBJ2-5; CDR3aa: CATSREWVEQYF; CDR3nt: TGTGCCACCAGCAGAGAATGGGTGGAGCAGTACTTC
abundance: few; v_gene: TRBV7-2; d_gene: .; j_gene: TRBJ2-1; CDR3aa: CASSFAGAGGVNEQFF; CDR3nt: TGTGCCAGCAGCTTTGCAGGGGCTGGGGGGGTCAATGAGCAGTTCTTC
abundance: few; v_gene: TRBV11-2; d_gene: TRBD1; j_gene: TRBJ2-1; CDR3aa: CASSLETGGEFF; CDR3nt: TGTGCCAGCAGCTTAGAGACAGGGGGGGAGTTCTTC
abundance: few; v_gene: TRBV10-3; d_gene: .; j_gene: TRBJ1-1; CDR3aa: CAISEGTQHTEAFF; CDR3nt: TGTGCCATCAGTGAAGGGACACAACACACTGAAGCTTTCTTT
abundance: few; v_gene: TRBV7-3; d_gene: .; j_gene: TRBJ2-7; CDR3aa: CASSLAESSYNEQYF; CDR3nt: TGTGCCAGCAGCTTAGCGGAGAGCTCCTACAATGAGCAGTACTTC
abundance: .; v_gene: TRBV20-1; d_gene: TRBD2; j_gene: TRBJ2-1; CDR3aa: CSAMRTSASYNEQFF; CDR3nt: TGCAGTGCTATGCGGACTAGCGCCTCCTACAATGAGCAGTTCTTC
abundance: few; v_gene: TRBV7-9; d_gene: .; j_gene: TRBJ1-2; CDR3aa: CASSDVGASYGYTF; CDR3nt: TGTGCCAGCAGCGACGTAGGGGCCTCCTATGGCTACACCTTC
abundance: once; v_gene: TRBV4-3; d_gene: TRBD2; j_gene: TRBJ2-7; CDR3aa: CASSQVRAGAQNEQYF; CDR3nt: TGCGCCAGCAGCCAAGTTCGGGCGGGAGCGCAGAATGAGCAGTACTTC
abundance: .; v_gene: TRBV5-1; d_gene: .; j_gene: TRBJ2-5; CDR3aa: CASSLQPAALRMETQYF; CDR3nt: TGCGCCAGCAGCTTGCAGCCCGCGGCCCTAAGGATGGAGACCCAGTACTTC
abundance: .; v_gene: TRBV7-9; d_gene: TRBD1; j_gene: TRBJ1-1; CDR3aa: CASSPIDRGPGTEAFF; CDR3nt: TGTGCCAGCAGCCCAATAGACAGGGGGCCTGGCACTGAAGCTTTCTTT
abundance: many; v_gene: TRBV20-1; d_gene: TRBD1; j_gene: TRBJ2-3; CDR3aa: CSASGQSTDTQYF; CDR3nt: TGCAGTGCCTCGGGACAGAGCACAGATACGCAGTATTTT
abundance: few; v_gene: TRBV7-9; d_gene: .; j_gene: TRBJ2-7; CDR3aa: CGSSFPTENYEQYF; CDR3nt: TGTGGCAGCAGCTTCCCGACAGAGAACTACGAGCAGTACTTC
abundance: few; v_gene: TRBV27; d_gene: .; j_gene: TRBJ2-7; CDR3aa: CASSQGAPSYYEQYF; CDR3nt: TGTGCCAGCAGTCAAGGCGCTCCATCCTACTACGAGCAGTACTTC
abundance: .; v_gene: TRBV4-3; d_gene: TRBD1; j_gene: TRBJ2-2; CDR3aa: CASSHGTGERGGELFF; CDR3nt: TGCGCCAGCAGCCATGGGACAGGGGAACGAGGCGGGGAGCTGTTTTTT
abundance: .; v_gene: TRBV20-1; d_gene: TRBD1; j_gene: TRBJ2-5; CDR3aa: CSARLQGARETQYF; CDR3nt: TGCAGTGCTAGATTACAGGGGGCCCGTGAGACCCAGTACTTC
abundance: few; v_gene: TRBV12-3/TRBV12-4; d_gene: .; j_gene: TRBJ1-1; CDR3aa: CASTLGLGTLGFEAFF; CDR3nt: TGTGCCAGTACCTTGGGTCTCGGAACTCTTGGGTTTGAAGCTTTCTTT
abundance: .; v_gene: TRBV7-3; d_gene: TRBD1; j_gene: TRBJ2-1; CDR3aa: CASSLMRTGNRYEQFF; CDR3nt: TGTGCCAGCAGCTTAATGAGGACAGGGAATCGATATGAGCAGTTCTTC
abundance: few; v_gene: TRBV9; d_gene: TRBD1; j_gene: TRBJ2-1; CDR3aa: CASSVVTGASYNEQFF; CDR3nt: TGTGCCAGCAGCGTAGTTACAGGGGCTTCCTACAATGAGCAGTTCTTC
abundance: .; v_gene: TRBV28; d_gene: TRBD2; j_gene: TRBJ2-7; CDR3aa: CASSLILAGVSYEQYF; CDR3nt: TGTGCCAGCAGTTTGATATTAGCGGGTGTTTCCTACGAGCAGTACTTC
abundance: few; v_gene: TRBV28; d_gene: TRBD1; j_gene: TRBJ2-5; CDR3aa: CASSFLTGWQETQYF; CDR3nt: TGTGCCAGCAGTTTCCTGACAGGGTGGCAAGAGACCCAGTACTTC
abundance: .; v_gene: TRBV27; d_gene: TRBD1; j_gene: TRBJ1-2; CDR3aa: CASKATGQGGYGYTF; CDR3nt: TGTGCCAGCAAGGCTACCGGACAGGGAGGCTATGGCTACACCTTC
abundance: .; v_gene: TRBV6-2/TRBV6-3; d_gene: .; j_gene: TRBJ2-5; CDR3aa: CASSYSSKSTQYF; CDR3nt: TGTGCCAGCAGTTACTCTAGCAAGTCGACCCAGTACTTC
abundance: .; v_gene: TRBV4-2; d_gene: TRBD2; j_gene: TRBJ2-7; CDR3aa: CASSQDGPSGDPIEQYF; CDR3nt: TGTGCCAGCAGCCAAGATGGGCCCAGCGGGGACCCCATCGAGCAGTACTTC
abundance: .; v_gene: TRBV29-1; d_gene: TRBD1; j_gene: TRBJ1-2; CDR3aa: CSVGETGDGYTF; CDR3nt: TGCAGCGTTGGAGAGACAGGGGACGGCTACACCTTC
abundance: few; v_gene: TRBV20-1; d_gene: .; j_gene: TRBJ2-1; CDR3aa: CSARRAGMIIDEQFF; CDR3nt: TGCAGTGCTCGTAGGGCGGGAATGATTATCGATGAGCAGTTCTTC
abundance: few; v_gene: TRBV7-6; d_gene: TRBD2; j_gene: TRBJ2-1; CDR3aa: CASSLALSGGAYNEQFF; CDR3nt: TGTGCCAGCAGCTTAGCCCTAAGCGGGGGGGCCTACAATGAGCAGTTCTTC
abundance: .; v_gene: TRBV29-1; d_gene: TRBD2; j_gene: TRBJ2-7; CDR3aa: CSVRGLAAEQYF; CDR3nt: TGCAGCGTTAGGGGACTAGCGGCCGAGCAGTACTTC
abundance: .; v_gene: TRBV29-1; d_gene: .; j_gene: TRBJ1-4; CDR3aa: CSVVGPLNEKLFF; CDR3nt: TGCAGCGTTGTGGGACCGCTTAATGAAAAACTGTTTTTT
abundance: .; v_gene: TRBV7-2; d_gene: .; j_gene: TRBJ1-6; CDR3aa: CASSLVAQTPLHF; CDR3nt: TGTGCCAGCAGCTTAGTGGCCCAAACACCCCTCCACTTT
abundance: few; v_gene: TRBV9; d_gene: .; j_gene: TRBJ2-2; CDR3aa: CASSVDPGELFF; CDR3nt: TGTGCCAGCAGCGTAGATCCCGGGGAGCTGTTTTTT
abundance: few; v_gene: TRBV5-1; d_gene: TRBD1; j_gene: TRBJ2-7; CDR3aa: CASSPSPGQVGPYEQYF; CDR3nt: TGCGCCAGCAGCCCATCCCCAGGACAGGTCGGACCCTACGAGCAGTACTTC
abundance: .; v_gene: TRBV15; d_gene: .; j_gene: TRBJ2-1; CDR3aa: CATSRDVPGESSYNEQFF; CDR3nt: TGTGCCACCAGCAGAGACGTACCCGGGGAGTCCTCCTACAATGAGCAGTTCTTC
abundance: .; v_gene: TRBV30; d_gene: .; j_gene: TRBJ2-7; CDR3aa: CAWSGYISYEQYF; CDR3nt: TGTGCCTGGAGTGGTTACATTTCCTACGAGCAGTACTTC
abundance: .; v_gene: TRBV6-2/TRBV6-3; d_gene: .; j_gene: TRBJ2-1; CDR3aa: CASSWDGGSYNEQFF; CDR3nt: TGTGCCAGCAGTTGGGATGGGGGATCTTACAATGAGCAGTTCTTC
abundance: .; v_gene: TRBV29-1; d_gene: .; j_gene: TRBJ2-2; CDR3aa: CSVEWGGTNTGELFF; CDR3nt: TGCAGCGTTGAATGGGGAGGAACGAACACCGGGGAGCTGTTTTTT
abundance: .; v_gene: TRBV12-3/TRBV12-4; d_gene: .; j_gene: TRBJ1-5; CDR3aa: CASSFGGLGNQPQHF; CDR3nt: TGTGCCAGCAGTTTCGGGGGCCTGGGCAATCAGCCCCAGCATTTT
abundance: .; v_gene: TRBV27; d_gene: .; j_gene: TRBJ1-1; CDR3aa: CASSSLQGFTEAFF; CDR3nt: TGTGCCAGCAGTTCGCTACAGGGATTCACTGAAGCTTTCTTT